This T cell receptor (beta chain) was sequenced in a study of identical twins. J gave up 8 bases and V 4 bases, and 13 bases lay outside the gene matches. This CDR3 comprises 16 residues. CDR1 is MNHEY, CDR2 SMNVEV, per germline (reference sequence). A universal primer site was incorporated via template switching, and the cDNA contained unique molecular identifiers. TCRdb processed the 5' RACE reads anew with MiXCR; each CDR3 protein has one entry. This repertoire shows approximately 280,000 distinct CDR3 sequences, 6.5% to 9.5% found once; its top ten account for roughly 2.1%. Healthy Caucasians, and only they, were the donors. These sequences were also reported in another study, on yellow fever vaccine responses in identical twins.

Sequencing was done on a sample of memory (CD45RO+) T cells sorted from blood. The sequence was obtained from a woman younger than 30 in good health. This rearrangement joins TRBV27 to TRBJ2-1, with TRBD1 matching over 8 bases. As DNA, the CDR3 is TGTGCCAGCAGTTCAGGGTGGGGACAGGTACTCGATGAGCAGTTCTTC. This codes for CASSSGWGQVLDEQFF.